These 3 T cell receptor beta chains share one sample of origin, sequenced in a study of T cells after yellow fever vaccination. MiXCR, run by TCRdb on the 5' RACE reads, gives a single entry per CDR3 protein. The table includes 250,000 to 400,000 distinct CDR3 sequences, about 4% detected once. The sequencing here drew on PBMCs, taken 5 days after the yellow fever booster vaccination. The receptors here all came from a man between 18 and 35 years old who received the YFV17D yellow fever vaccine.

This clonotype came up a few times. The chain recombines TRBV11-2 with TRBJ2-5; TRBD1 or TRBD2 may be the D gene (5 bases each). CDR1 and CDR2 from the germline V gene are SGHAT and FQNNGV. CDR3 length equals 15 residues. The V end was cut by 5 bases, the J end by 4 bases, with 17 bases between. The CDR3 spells CASSPQGFRGETQYF. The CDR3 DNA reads TGTGCCAGCAGCCCCCAGGGATTCCGGGGAGAGACCCAGTACTTC. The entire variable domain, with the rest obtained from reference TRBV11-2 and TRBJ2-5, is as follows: EAGVAQSPRYKIIEKRQSVAFWCNPISGHATLYWYQQILGQGPKLLIQFQNNGVVDDSQLPKDRFSAERLKGVDSTLKIQPAKLEDSAVYLCASSPQGFRGETQYFGPGTRLLVL.

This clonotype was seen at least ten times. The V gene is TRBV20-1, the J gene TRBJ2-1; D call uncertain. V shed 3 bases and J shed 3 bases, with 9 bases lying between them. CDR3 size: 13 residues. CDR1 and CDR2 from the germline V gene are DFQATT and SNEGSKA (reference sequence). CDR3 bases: TGCAGTGCTAGGGGATGGGTCTACAATGAGCAGTTCTTC. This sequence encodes CSARGWVYNEQFF.

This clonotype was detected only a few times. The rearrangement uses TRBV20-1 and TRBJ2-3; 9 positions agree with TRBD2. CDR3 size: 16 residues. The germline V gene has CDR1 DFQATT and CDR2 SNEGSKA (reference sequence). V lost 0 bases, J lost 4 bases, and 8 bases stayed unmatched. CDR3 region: CSARDAVAGVPDTQYF. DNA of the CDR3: TGCAGTGCTAGAGATGCGGTAGCGGGGGTGCCAGATACGCAGTATTTT.